The present entry profiles one T cell receptor beta chain with its context. Its specificity is unknown. The CDR3 length is 13 residues. The germline gives CDR1 SGHNT, CDR2 YYREEE (reference sequence). This record belongs to a study of OX40 agonist ivuxolimab in advanced cancers. On the study more broadly: Patients received ivuxolimab, an intravenous treatment, every 2 weeks at 0.01 to 10 mg/kg. Those enrolled were 82.7% male, with a mean age of about 60 years and ages from roughly 20 to 90.

Overall study findings and caveats: Specificity for antigen went undetermined in the expanded peripheral T cells. On average, a greater number of expanded clones characterised CD8+ T cells relative to CD4+.

Method: immunoSEQ multiplex PCR; TCRdb's copy keeps in-frame clones and lacks some. The profile shows 40,000 or so clones, 80% of them singletons. This specimen was CD4+ or CD8+ T cells sorted from blood, taken in a trial of the OX40 agonist ivuxolimab. The sequence came from an adult with an advanced solid tumor such as melanoma, head and neck, liver or kidney cancer. The V call is TRBV5-4, the J call TRBJ1-1; D remains ambiguous. The CDR3 reads CACGPKWNTEAFF. Written as DNA, the CDR3 is TGTGCATGCGGGCCAAAATGGAACACTGAAGCTTTCTTT. The variable domain in full, with the rest retrieved from reference TRBV5-4 and TRBJ1-1, is ETGVTQSPTHLIKTRGQQVTLRCSSQSGHNTVSWYQQALGQGPQFIFQYYREEENGRGNFPPRFSGLQFPNYSSELNVNALELDDSALYLCACGPKWNTEAFFGQGTRLTVV.